A single sample is the source of the 5 T cell receptor beta chains below, sequenced in a study of CD8+ T cells in alopecia areata. cDNA prepared by RNA extraction and subsequent reverse transcription served as the template for sequencing. This table comes from immunoSEQ multiplex PCR, and its TCRdb copy is limited to in-frame clones, with some not included. The data show under 150,000 clones, roughly 82% seen once. The treatment is: oral pan-JAK inhibitor, 5-10 mg twice daily. The material was CD8+ T cells sorted from blood, obtained at week 4, from a patient treated with tofacitinib. All receptors derive from a human donor with alopecia areata.

The rearrangement joins TRBV29-1 to TRBJ2-3, with D possibly called TRBD1 or TRBD2 (6 bases each). The CDR3 has 15 residues. Per the germline V gene, CDR1 is SQVTM and CDR2 is ANQGSEA. Trimming cost V 7 bases and J 0 bases, with 17 bases left between them. The CDR3 bases are TGCAGCGCCGAGGGGGGCTCCCTAAGCACAGATACGCAGTATTTT. Encoded protein: CSAEGGSLSTDTQYF.

J is TRBJ2-5 and V is TRBV5-1; D possibly matches TRBD1 or TRBD2 (5 bases each). Germline-derived CDR1 and CDR2 are SGHRS and YFSETQ. The CDR3 covers 14 residues. V shed 4 bases and J shed 1 base, with 11 bases lying between them. The DNA for the CDR3 is TGCGCCAGCAGCCTCTGGGACGCCCAAGAGACCCAGTACTTC. Translation gives CASSLWDAQETQYF.

The chain uses TRBV10-3 and TRBJ2-1; TRBD2 agrees at 10 bases. The CDR3 length is 17 residues. The germline gives CDR1 ENHRY, CDR2 SYGVKD. V was clipped by 0 bases and J by 3 bases; unmatched bases: 5. CDR3 sequence: CAISESPSGGNYNEQFF. The DNA for the CDR3 is TGTGCCATCAGTGAGTCCCCTAGCGGGGGAAACTACAATGAGCAGTTCTTC.

The V gene is TRBV6-5, the J gene TRBJ2-7; TRBD1 agrees at 9 bases. Trimming removed 0 bases from V and 4 bases from J; junction bases left unmatched: 4. CDR1 MNHEY and CDR2 SVGAGI come from the germline V gene. CDR3 length equals 15 residues. The CDR3 reads CASSYSDRGIYEQYF. CDR3 DNA: TGTGCCAGCAGTTACTCGGACAGGGGTATATACGAGCAGTACTTC.

The chain combines TRBV9 with TRBJ2-3; 14 bases line up with TRBD2. CDR1 SGDLS and CDR2 YYNGEE come from the germline V gene. V trimming: 4 bases; J trimming: 4 bases; junction bases outside the gene matches: 2. The CDR3 spans 15 residues. CDR3 protein: CASSKTSGGADTQYF. As DNA, the CDR3 is TGTGCCAGCAGCAAGACTAGCGGGGGGGCAGATACGCAGTATTTT.